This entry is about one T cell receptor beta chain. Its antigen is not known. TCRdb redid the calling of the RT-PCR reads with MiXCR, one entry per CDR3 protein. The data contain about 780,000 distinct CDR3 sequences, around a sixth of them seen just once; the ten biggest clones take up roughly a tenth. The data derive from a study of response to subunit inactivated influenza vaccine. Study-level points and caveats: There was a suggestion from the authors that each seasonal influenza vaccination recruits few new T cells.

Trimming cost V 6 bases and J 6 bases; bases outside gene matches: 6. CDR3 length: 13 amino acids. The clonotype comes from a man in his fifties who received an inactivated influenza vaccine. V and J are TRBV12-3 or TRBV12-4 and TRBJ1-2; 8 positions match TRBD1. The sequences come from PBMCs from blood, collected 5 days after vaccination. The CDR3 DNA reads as TGTGCCAGCAGACCTCAGGGGGCTGATGGCTACACCTTC. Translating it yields CASRPQGADGYTF.